The next 30 T cell receptor beta chains were all read from a single sample in a study of glioma-infiltrating T cells. Using RNA template, CDR3s of TCR alpha and beta were amplified with iRepertoire arm-PCR. Using its own MiXCR run on the multiplex PCR reads, TCRdb lists one record per CDR3 protein. The sample lists about 3,400 distinct CDR3 sequences, about 86% occurring once. The sample comprised glioma tissue, nonneoplastic brain tissue, or PBMCs (not recorded which). The receptors were gathered from a human donor with low-grade glioma or glioblastoma, undergoing nonglioma brain surgery, or in good health (not recorded which).

This clonotype has more than one count but fewer than ten. The library was designed around alpha chains, so this beta chain is a stray read whose abundance carries little weight. The V gene is TRBV6-1, the J gene TRBJ2-1; no firm D call. Germline loops: CDR1 MNHNS, CDR2 SASEGT. With 6 bases removed from V and 5 bases from J, the gap between germline ends came to 11 bases. CDR3 size: 13 residues. The CDR3 DNA follows: TGTGCCAGCAGCCCTGTAGGGAACAATGAGCAGTTCTTC. Translation: CASSPVGNNEQFF.

As for this clonotype: This beta chain slipped into a library made for alpha chains as a stray read, so its size is not meaningful. The chain is built from TRBV6-2 or TRBV6-3 and TRBJ1-1, with a tentative D call TRBD1 (5 bases). Looked up from germline, CDR1 is MNHEY and CDR2 is SVGEGT. The V gene lost 2 bases and the J gene lost 8 bases, with 9 bases spanning the gap. The CDR3 contains 12 residues. The CDR3 sequence: CASSYDSREAFF. CDR3 DNA sequence: TGTGCCAGCAGTTACGACAGTAGGGAAGCTTTCTTT.

Details on this clonotype: Because the library targeted alpha chains, this beta chain is an off-target read whose size means little. This CDR3 reads CASSSTQSSYEQYF. The CDR3 DNA follows: TGTGCCAGCAGTAGCACCCAAAGCTCCTACGAGCAGTACTTC. This sequence joins TRBV6-1 and TRBJ2-7; no firm D call. In germline, CDR1 is MNHNS, CDR2 SASEGT. V was trimmed by 5 bases and J by 0 bases, leaving 11 bases between them. CDR3 length equals 14 residues.

Concerning this clonotype itself: Being off target in a library aimed at alpha chains, this beta chain has a size of little meaning. The chain couples TRBV6-2 or TRBV6-3 to TRBJ2-3; 13 nucleotides agree with TRBD2. The CDR3 extends over 18 amino acids. In germline, CDR1 is MNHEY, CDR2 SVGEGT. V shed 6 bases, J shed 6 bases, and the junction held 15 bases outside the gene matches. The CDR3 is CASSSTGTSGTVRDTQYF. CDR3 sequence (DNA): TGTGCCAGCAGCTCGACTGGGACTAGCGGGACGGTACGCGATACGCAGTATTTT.

In the case of this clonotype: A library prepared for alpha chains yielded this beta chain as an off-target read; its size is of little meaning. The V call is TRBV10-3, the J call TRBJ2-7, with D possibly TRBD2 on 5 matching bases. Germline CDR1 and CDR2: ENHRY and SYGVKD. The CDR3 length is 12 residues. Trimming took off 8 bases at V and 4 bases at J, with 12 bases between the two ends. CDR3 nucleotide sequence: TGTGCCATCGGCCAGGACTCGTACGAGCAGTACTTC. Translating it yields CAIGQDSYEQYF.

In this sample, this clonotype turned up once. This beta chain appears as a stray read in a library generated for alpha chains; its size is not informative. This chain connects TRBV6-1 to TRBJ1-2; D unresolved. The V gene lost 5 bases and the J gene lost 8 bases, with 18 bases spanning the gap. Per germline, CDR1 MNHNS and CDR2 SASEGT. The CDR3 consists of 14 residues. CDR3 coding DNA: TGTGCCAGCAGTAAGCTCAGCGGAACAGACGGCTACACCTTC. Amino acids: CASSKLSGTDGYTF.

Details on this clonotype: Since it is a stray read in a library aimed at alpha chains, this beta chain has a size that is not meaningful. The rearrangement uses TRBV5-4 and TRBJ2-7; TRBD1 or TRBD2 may be the D gene (6 bases each). Germline V gene lookup returns CDR1 SGHNT and CDR2 YYREEE (reference sequence). The length of the CDR3 is 12 residues. V was shortened by 9 bases and J by 2 bases, with 12 bases between the two germline ends. The CDR3 DNA reads as TGTGCCATAAAAGGGGGGCCCTACGAGCAGTACTTC. It encodes CAIKGGPYEQYF.

Concerning this clonotype: The library was prepared for alpha chains; this beta chain is a stray read, so its frequency means little. The chain employs TRBV20-1 and TRBJ2-5; tentatively, D is TRBD2 (7 bases). Germline CDR1 reads DFQATT; CDR2 reads SNEGSKA (reference sequence). Between the trimmed V and J ends, which lost 3 bases and 5 bases, there was a span of 16 bases. The CDR3 totals 14 residues. The CDR3 here is CSARGGASDETQYF. DNA for the CDR3: TGCAGTGCTAGGGGGGGGGCTAGCGATGAGACCCAGTACTTC.

A word on this clonotype: This beta chain slipped into a library made for alpha chains as a stray read, so its size is not meaningful. J is TRBJ2-1 and V is TRBV14; D unresolved. The ends were cut back, 4 bases at V and 4 bases at J, with 8 bases in the middle. The CDR3 consists of 13 residues. CDR1 SGHDN and CDR2 FVKESK come from the germline V gene. The CDR3 sequence is CASSPGLYNEQFF. CDR3 DNA: TGTGCCAGCAGCCCTGGCTTGTACAATGAGCAGTTCTTC.

About this clonotype itself: Being off target in a library aimed at alpha chains, this beta chain has a size of little meaning. This chain connects TRBV6-1 to TRBJ2-1, with TRBD1 as a possible D gene (5 bases). In germline, CDR1 is MNHNS, CDR2 SASEGT. Trimming cost V 6 bases and J 4 bases, with 10 bases left between them. The CDR3 consists of 13 residues. The CDR3 nucleotides are TGTGCCAGCAGCTTGACAGCGTACAATGAGCAGTTCTTC. This codes for CASSLTAYNEQFF.

For this clonotype: As an off-target read in a library built for alpha chains, this beta chain has a frequency of little significance. The V call is TRBV6-1, the J call TRBJ1-4, with D tentatively TRBD1 (5 bases). V lost 2 bases and J 5 bases, leaving 15 bases between the germline ends. This CDR3 region has 16 residues. CDR1 is MNHNS, CDR2 SASEGT, per germline. The CDR3 is CASSEWSTWGNEKLFF. The CDR3 region has the DNA TGTGCCAGCAGTGAATGGTCCACCTGGGGGAATGAAAAACTGTTTTTT.

A note on this clonotype: This beta chain was picked up by a library intended for alpha chains and is off target, so its count carries little meaning. This sequence joins TRBV27 and TRBJ2-7, with D possibly TRBD1 on 6 matching bases. CDR1 is MNHEY, CDR2 SMNVEV, per germline (reference sequence). The CDR3 runs 14 residues. The V and J ends lost 3 bases and 7 bases respectively, with 16 bases between them. The CDR3 nucleotides are TGTGCCAGCAGTTTCAGGGGAACTATGAGGGAGCAGTACTTC. Its translation: CASSFRGTMREQYF.

As concerns this clonotype: Since it is a stray read in a library aimed at alpha chains, this beta chain has a size that is not meaningful. The chain uses TRBV27 and TRBJ1-1; maybe TRBD1 (5 bases). The CDR3 is 14 residues long. V shed 6 bases and J shed 2 bases, with 13 bases lying between them. Germline V gives CDR1 MNHEY, CDR2 SMNVEV (reference sequence). The CDR3 reads CASSRSDRNTEAFF. The CDR3 DNA reads TGTGCCAGCAGCCGCTCCGACAGAAACACTGAAGCTTTCTTT.

This clonotype was detected only a few times. This beta chain slipped into a library made for alpha chains as a stray read, so its size is not meaningful. CDR3 sequence (DNA): TGTGCCAGCCAACAGGGTGCCTACGAGCAGTACTTC. This encodes CASQQGAYEQYF. This chain connects TRBV6-1 to TRBJ2-7; the D gene is possibly TRBD1 (6 bases). Per germline, CDR1 MNHNS and CDR2 SASEGT. This CDR3 has 12 amino acids. V gave up 8 bases and J gave up 2 bases, with 10 bases separating them.

Of note for this clonotype: This beta chain was picked up by a library intended for alpha chains and is off target, so its count carries little meaning. V usage is TRBV7-9 and J usage is TRBJ1-1; D is ambiguous. V dropped 1 base and J dropped 5 bases, with 5 bases sitting between them. This CDR3 is 12 amino acids long. Per the germline V gene, CDR1 is SEHNR and CDR2 is FQNEAQ (reference sequence). The CDR3, as DNA: TGTGCCAGCAGCTTAGATCATACTGAAGCTTTCTTT. Amino acids: CASSLDHTEAFF.

On this clonotype itself: Since the library was made to target alpha chains, this beta chain is a stray read and its abundance is not meaningful. The J gene is TRBJ2-5, the V gene TRBV6-1; D perhaps matches TRBD1 (6 bases). V gave up 6 bases and J gave up 4 bases, with 12 bases separating them. This CDR3 region has 13 residues. Per germline, CDR1 MNHNS and CDR2 SASEGT. CDR3 region: CASRTGQRETQYF. CDR3 in DNA: TGTGCCAGCAGAACCGGACAGAGAGAGACCCAGTACTTC.

As regards this clonotype: As an off-target read in a library built for alpha chains, this beta chain has a frequency of little significance. The chain joins TRBV18 to TRBJ2-3, with D tentatively TRBD1 or TRBD2 (5 bases each). Trimming took off 6 bases at V and 6 bases at J, with 13 bases between the two ends. The CDR3 is 13 amino acids. Germline CDR1 reads KGHSH; CDR2 reads LQKENI. CDR3 sequence: CASSPPGADTQYF. The CDR3 DNA reads TGTGCCAGCTCGCCTCCCGGGGCCGATACGCAGTATTTT.

Points on this clonotype: For a library built for alpha chains, this beta chain is a stray read; little rests on its size. The CDR3 DNA follows: TGTGCCAGCAGTTTAACGTCCGTCGGGGAGCTGTTTTTT. Translating it yields CASSLTSVGELFF. The chain links TRBV28 to TRBJ2-2; D is undetermined. The CDR3 is 13 residues long. Germline assignment: CDR1 MDHEN and CDR2 SYDVKM. The V end lost 2 bases, the J end lost 7 bases, and 8 bases lay between the germline ends.

Worth noting for this clonotype: As an off-target read in a library built for alpha chains, this beta chain has a frequency of little significance. This chain links TRBV20-1 with TRBJ1-1, with 8 bases aligning to TRBD1. The CDR3 has 15 residues. V gave up 0 bases and J gave up 0 bases; unmatched junction bases: 3. Germline loops: CDR1 DFQATT, CDR2 SNEGSKA (reference sequence). CDR3 region: CSARDRQGLNTEAFF. The CDR3 DNA reads TGCAGTGCTAGAGATCGACAGGGGTTGAACACTGAAGCTTTCTTT.

As for this clonotype: Since it is a stray read in a library aimed at alpha chains, this beta chain has a size that is not meaningful. The V call is TRBV19, the J call TRBJ2-2; 7 nucleotides match TRBD1. CDR3 length equals 15 residues. With 3 bases clipped from V and 4 bases from J, the junction kept 5 bases outside the gene matches. The germline CDR1 and CDR2 sequences are LNHDA and SQIVND (reference sequence). CDR3 sequence: CASSMTGIGTGELFF. Written as DNA, the CDR3 is TGTGCCAGTAGTATGACAGGGATTGGCACCGGGGAGCTGTTTTTT. Full variable domain (outside the CDR3, taken from reference TRBV19 and TRBJ2-2): DGGITQSPKYLFRKEGQNVTLSCEQNLNHDAMYWYRQDPGQGLRLIYYSQIVNDFQKGDIAEGYSVSREKKESFPLTVTSAQKNPTAFYLCASSMTGIGTGELFFGEGSRLTVL.

Worth noting for this clonotype: This beta chain came through as a stray read in a library set up for alpha chains, and its size says little. The CDR3 coding sequence is TGTGCCAGTAGCCCCCACAGGGTTGAGCAGTTCTTC. Its protein is CASSPHRVEQFF. This chain joins TRBV7-2 and TRBJ2-1, with D possibly TRBD1 on 6 matching bases. CDR3 length: 12 residues. The V gene lost 9 bases and the J gene lost 9 bases, with 15 bases spanning the gap. Germline V gene sequence: CDR1 SGHTA, CDR2 FQGNSA.

On this clonotype: This beta chain is an unintended read in a library built for alpha chains; its size means little. The J gene is TRBJ2-1, the V gene TRBV27; no firm D call. The CDR3 has 16 amino acids. Looked up from germline, CDR1 is MNHEY and CDR2 is SMNVEV (reference sequence). V gave up 10 bases and J gave up 2 bases, with 21 bases separating them. CDR3 residues: CANKGWSGPAYNEQFF. The CDR3 coding sequence is TGTGCCAACAAAGGATGGTCCGGACCAGCCTACAATGAGCAGTTCTTC.

To note about this clonotype: Because this beta chain is a stray read in a library intended to capture alpha chains, its abundance should not be given much weight. The rearrangement uses TRBV7-2 and TRBJ2-2; D is unresolved. CDR1 and CDR2 from the germline V gene are SGHTA and FQGNSA. V dropped 5 bases and J dropped 7 bases, with 11 bases sitting between them. This CDR3 spans 13 amino acids. The CDR3 coding sequence is TGTGCCAGCAGCCCCCAACTTCTCGGGGAGCTGTTTTTT. The encoded protein is CASSPQLLGELFF. Full variable domain (missing parts from reference TRBV7-2 and TRBJ2-2): GAGVSQSPSNKVTEKGKDVELRCDPISGHTALYWYRQSLGQGLEFLIYFQGNSAPDKSGLPSDRFSAERTGGSVSTLTIQRTQQEDSAVYLCASSPQLLGELFFGEGSRLTVL.

About this clonotype itself: This beta chain is a stray sequence in a library constructed for alpha chains; its clone size is not meaningful. For the CDR3, the DNA is TGTGCCAGCAGTTTTGGGGGGTCTGAGCAGTACTTC. Translation gives CASSFGGSEQYF. V gene TRBV28 combines with J gene TRBJ2-7; a possible D gene is TRBD2 (6 bases). V was clipped by 3 bases and J by 7 bases, with 10 bases between them. The CDR3 runs to 12 residues. Germline loops: CDR1 MDHEN, CDR2 SYDVKM.

Points on this clonotype: With the library built for alpha chains, this beta chain is off target and its frequency is not meaningful. The rearrangement links TRBV6-1 to TRBJ1-1; no clear D gene. CDR1 MNHNS and CDR2 SASEGT come from the germline V gene. The CDR3 length is 16 residues. V gave up 6 bases and J gave up 2 bases, with 19 bases separating them. The CDR3 loop reads CASRETPIKKNTEAFF. CDR3 DNA sequence: TGTGCCAGCAGGGAGACCCCCATTAAGAAAAACACTGAAGCTTTCTTT.

This clonotype is large within its sample. Since it is a stray read in a library aimed at alpha chains, this beta chain has a size that is not meaningful. J is TRBJ1-2 and V is TRBV6-1; D ambiguous. Germline CDR1 and CDR2: MNHNS and SASEGT. The CDR3 has 13 residues. The V end lost 3 bases, the J end lost 4 bases, and 9 bases lay between the germline ends. The CDR3 sequence: CASSEGRSYGYTF. The CDR3, as DNA: TGTGCCAGCAGTGAGGGCAGAAGCTATGGCTACACCTTC.

On this clonotype itself: It is likely a read error, because the conserved phenylalanine at the end of the CDR3 is missing. This beta chain appears as a stray read in a library generated for alpha chains; its size is not informative. J is TRBJ2-1 and V is TRBV7-2, with D hard to call. This CDR3 has 16 residues. Germline values: CDR1 SGHTA, CDR2 FQGNSA. Trimming shortened V by 5 bases and J by 4 bases, and 18 bases separated the two germline ends. The CDR3 DNA follows: TGTGCCAGCAGCGACGGACGCCCGGCCCGGTACAATGAGCAGTTCTTA. Its translation is CASSDGRPARYNEQFL.

Points on this clonotype: Within a library made for alpha chains, this beta chain is off target, and its count is uninformative. The chain recombines TRBV20-1 with TRBJ1-1; D is unresolved. Trimming pared 3 bases from V and 0 bases from J, leaving 11 bases between. There are 14 residues in the CDR3. Germline CDR1 DFQATT, CDR2 SNEGSKA (reference sequence). CDR3 coding DNA: TGCAGTGCTAGCCAGGTCAGGTTGAACACTGAAGCTTTCTTT. This translates into CSASQVRLNTEAFF.

As to this clonotype: With the library built for alpha chains, this beta chain is off target and its frequency is not meaningful. V usage is TRBV7-2 and J usage is TRBJ2-4; tentatively, D is TRBD1 or TRBD2 (6 bases each). There are 14 residues in the CDR3. Trimming took off 5 bases at V and 9 bases at J, with 17 bases between the two ends. Looked up from germline, CDR1 is SGHTA and CDR2 is FQGNSA. DNA of the CDR3: TGTGCCAGCAGCACTCGGACCGGGGGCGCCATTCAGTACTTC. This codes for CASSTRTGGAIQYF.

This clonotype has just one count. For a library built for alpha chains, this beta chain is a stray read; little rests on its size. The chain is built from TRBV25-1 and TRBJ2-1, with no clear D. The J call is uncertain, as TRBJ2-5 better fits the DNA end. Germline CDR1 is MGHDK and CDR2 is SYGVNS. There are 12 residues in the CDR3. This CDR3 reads CASTGRQETQYF. Written as DNA, the CDR3 is TGTGCCAGCACCGGTAGGCAAGAGACCCAGTACTTC.